Following are 15 T cell receptor beta chains from one sample sequenced in a study of T cells in Graves' hyperthyroidism and ophthalmopathy. Amplified TCR beta CDR3 regions came from RNA transcripts. First-round RT-PCR of the TCR CDR3 relied on the HTBI primer set. Each CDR3 protein gets one entry after TCRdb re-called the multiplex PCR reads with MiXCR. The sample contains about 640,000 distinct CDR3 sequences, more than 20% of which appear only once. Sequencing was done on a sample of blood. The receptor source for this set is a man in his thirties or forties with Graves' ophthalmopathy.

The rearrangement uses TRBV6-2 or TRBV6-3 and TRBJ2-1; 9 bases agree with TRBD1. This CDR3 has 16 residues. The J segment lost 9 bases and the V segment lost 7 bases, leaving 16 bases of the junction unmatched. In germline, CDR1 is MNHEY, CDR2 SVGEGT. The CDR3 sequence: CASKGTGTALVGEQFF. The CDR3 bases are TGTGCCAGCAAGGGGACAGGGACTGCCTTGGTCGGTGAGCAGTTCTTC.

This clonotype was counted between two and nine times. The junction does not match germline at one end; this may be a read error. The rearrangement uses TRBV7-3 and TRBJ2-3; TRBD2 matches 9 bases. The CDR3 covers 14 residues. Germline CDR1 reads SGHTA; CDR2 reads FQGTGA. The CDR3 DNA is TGTGCCAGCAGCCAAGGGACTAGCAAAGATACGCAGTATTTT. Translated, it gives CASSQGTSKDTQYF. Full variable domain (rest looked up from reference TRBV7-3 and TRBJ2-3): GAGVSQTPSNKVTEKGKYVELRCDPISGHTALYWYRQSLGQGPEFLIYFQGTGAADDSGLPNDRFFAVRPEGSVSTLKIQRTERGDSAVYLCASSQGTSKDTQYFGPGTRLTVL.

Concerning this clonotype: Germline and junction disagree at one end, which may indicate a read error. The chain has TRBV27 and TRBJ2-7; D is tentatively TRBD1 or TRBD2 (5 bases each). The germline gives CDR1 MNHEY, CDR2 SMNVEV (reference sequence). The CDR3 runs to 15 residues. The CDR3 region is CASSLRGGSTYGQYF. In DNA form, the CDR3 reads TGTGCCAGCAGTCTTCGTGGGGGATCAACCTACGGGCAGTACTTC.

This clonotype was detected a few times. The rearrangement uses TRBV2 and TRBJ2-6; no clear D. V shed 6 bases and J shed 2 bases, with 11 bases lying between them. The germline CDR1 and CDR2 sequences are SNHLY and FYNNEI. The CDR3 is 15 residues long. CDR3 loop: CASSPYIAGANVLTF. The CDR3 DNA reads as TGTGCCAGCAGCCCGTACATTGCTGGGGCCAACGTCCTGACTTTC.

This clonotype was counted many times. V gene TRBV12-3 or TRBV12-4 combines with J gene TRBJ2-1; 10 bases line up with TRBD2. The CDR3 covers 15 residues. V shed 6 bases, J shed 7 bases, and the junction held 9 bases outside the gene matches. The CDR3 DNA reads TGTGCCAGCAGGTCAATAGCGGGAGGAGGGAATGAGCAGTTCTTC. It translates to CASRSIAGGGNEQFF.

V gene TRBV9 combines with J gene TRBJ1-3, with no clear D. Trimming took 6 bases from V and 2 from J, leaving 18 bases between them. The length of the CDR3 is 16 residues. CDR1 SGDLS and CDR2 YYNGEE come from the germline V gene. The CDR3 protein is CASNPGPPSPGNTIYF. Written as DNA, the CDR3 is TGTGCCAGCAACCCCGGTCCTCCCAGCCCTGGAAACACCATATATTTT.

In this sample, this clonotype turned up a few times. This chain uses TRBV27 with TRBJ2-7; D perhaps matches TRBD2 (5 bases). The CDR3 totals 14 residues. Germline assignment: CDR1 MNHEY and CDR2 SMNVEV (reference sequence). V was clipped by 3 bases and J by 3 bases, with 12 bases between them. CDR3 nucleotides: TGTGCCAGCAGTTTTCGACGGGAAAGCTACGAGCAGTACTTC. Encoded protein: CASSFRRESYEQYF.

The chain employs TRBV4-1 and TRBJ1-1, with TRBD1 matching over 8 bases. Germline CDR1 and CDR2: MGHRA and YSYEKL. CDR3 length: 14 residues. J lost 5 bases, V lost 4 bases, and 6 bases had no gene match. CDR3 amino acids: CASSPRGPWTEAFF. The CDR3 DNA reads TGCGCCAGCAGCCCCAGGGGGCCTTGGACTGAAGCTTTCTTT.

This clonotype was detected only a few times. The V gene is TRBV27, the J gene TRBJ2-1; 13 bases are shared with TRBD2. From germline, CDR1 is MNHEY and CDR2 SMNVEV (reference sequence). Germline trimming cut 6 bases from V and 8 bases from J; bases unmatched to any gene: 13. The CDR3 is made up of 17 amino acids. CDR3 nucleotide sequence: TGTGCCAGCAGCGTAACCCTTTCCGGACTAGCGGGAGATGAGCAGTTCTTC. This sequence encodes CASSVTLSGLAGDEQFF.

About this clonotype: A read error may be the cause here, since a much bigger clone is one base away. The chain joins TRBV2 to TRBJ2-1; 9 nucleotides match TRBD2. Germline CDR1 and CDR2: SNHLY and FYNNEI. The V gene end was trimmed by 5 bases and the J gene end by 0 bases; junction bases not matched to a gene: 2. The CDR3 loop spans 15 amino acids. CDR3 sequence (DNA): TGTGCCAGCAGTATGACTAGCGGCTCCTACAATGAGCAGTTCTTC. This sequence encodes CASSMTSGSYNEQFF.

This clonotype was observed a handful of times. The chain has TRBV5-6 and TRBJ2-1, with D possibly being TRBD1 (5 bases). The V and J ends lost 3 bases and 6 bases respectively, with 13 bases between them. This CDR3 spans 14 amino acids. CDR1 is SGHDT, CDR2 YYEEEE, per germline. The CDR3, as DNA: TGTGCCAGCAGCTATCCTGGTGGGGCCAATGAGCAGTTCTTC. It specifies CASSYPGGANEQFF.

This clonotype was seen a few times. V is TRBV28 and J is TRBJ2-7, with TRBD1 matching over 7 bases. This CDR3 spans 13 amino acids. After removal of 6 bases from V and 3 bases from J, the junction contained 5 bases not matched to a gene. Germline-derived CDR1 and CDR2 are MDHEN and SYDVKM. CDR3: CASRGTEDYEQYF. The CDR3 DNA is TGTGCCAGCAGGGGGACAGAAGACTACGAGCAGTACTTC.

This clonotype was found a few times. The J gene is TRBJ2-1, the V gene TRBV6-1, with D tentatively TRBD2 (7 bases). Per the germline V gene, CDR1 is MNHNS and CDR2 is SASEGT. V was pared by 6 bases and J by 5 bases, with 17 bases between. This CDR3 has 15 amino acids. The CDR3 DNA reads TGTGCCAGCAGGGGAGGGGGATCCGGAGACAATGAGCAGTTCTTC. Encoded protein: CASRGGGSGDNEQFF.

This clonotype was recorded a few times. The chain joins TRBV20-1 to TRBJ2-1; 9 nucleotides align to TRBD2. V dropped 0 bases and J dropped 7; count of bases not matched to a gene: 4. CDR1 and CDR2 (germline): DFQATT, SNEGSKA (reference sequence). This CDR3 has 14 amino acids. CDR3 sequence reads: CSARDSGRGNEQFF. The DNA for the CDR3 is TGCAGTGCTAGAGATAGCGGGAGAGGGAATGAGCAGTTCTTC.

This clonotype has a handful of counts. The chain is built from TRBV28 and TRBJ2-3; D not certain. V lost 6 bases and J 7 bases, leaving 8 bases between the germline ends. The CDR3 runs to 11 residues. Germline loops: CDR1 MDHEN, CDR2 SYDVKM. The CDR3 DNA reads as TGTGCCAGCAGATCCTTCAATACGCAGTATTTT. Protein sequence: CASRSFNTQYF.